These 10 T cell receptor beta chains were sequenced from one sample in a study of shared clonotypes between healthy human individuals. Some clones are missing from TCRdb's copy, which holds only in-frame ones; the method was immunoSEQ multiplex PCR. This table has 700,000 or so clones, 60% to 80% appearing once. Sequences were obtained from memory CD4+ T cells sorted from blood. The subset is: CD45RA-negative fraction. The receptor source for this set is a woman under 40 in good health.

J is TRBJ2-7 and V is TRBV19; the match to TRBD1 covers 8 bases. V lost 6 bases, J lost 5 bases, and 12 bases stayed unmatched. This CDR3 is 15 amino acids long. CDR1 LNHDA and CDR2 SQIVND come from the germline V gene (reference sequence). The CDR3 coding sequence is TGTGCCAGTAGGCCCGGGACAGGTCCCCCACACGAGCAGTACTTC. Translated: CASRPGTGPPHEQYF.

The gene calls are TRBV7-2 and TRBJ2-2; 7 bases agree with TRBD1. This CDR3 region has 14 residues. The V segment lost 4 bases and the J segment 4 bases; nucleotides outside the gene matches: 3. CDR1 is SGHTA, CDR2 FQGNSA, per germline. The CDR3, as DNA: TGTGCCAGCAGCTCGACAGGGTTCACCGGGGAGCTGTTTTTT. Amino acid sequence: CASSSTGFTGELFF.

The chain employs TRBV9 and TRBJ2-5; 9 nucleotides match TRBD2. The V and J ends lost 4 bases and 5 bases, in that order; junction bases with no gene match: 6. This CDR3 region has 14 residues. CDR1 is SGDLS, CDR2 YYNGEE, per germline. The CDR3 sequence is CASSRGRAGETQYF. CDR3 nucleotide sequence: TGTGCCAGCAGCCGCGGGAGGGCCGGGGAGACCCAGTACTTC.

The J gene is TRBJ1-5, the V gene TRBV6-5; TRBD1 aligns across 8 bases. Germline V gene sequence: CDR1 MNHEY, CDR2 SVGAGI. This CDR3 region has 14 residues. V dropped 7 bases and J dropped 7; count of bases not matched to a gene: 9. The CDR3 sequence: CASKAGQVGQPQHF. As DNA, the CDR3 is TGTGCCAGCAAGGCGGGACAGGTTGGGCAGCCCCAGCATTTT.

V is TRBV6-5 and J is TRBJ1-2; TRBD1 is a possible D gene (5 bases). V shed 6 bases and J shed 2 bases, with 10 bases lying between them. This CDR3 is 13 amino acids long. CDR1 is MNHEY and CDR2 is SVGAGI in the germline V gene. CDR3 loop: CASRSNRNYGYTF. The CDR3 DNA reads TGTGCCAGCAGGAGTAACAGGAACTATGGCTACACCTTC.

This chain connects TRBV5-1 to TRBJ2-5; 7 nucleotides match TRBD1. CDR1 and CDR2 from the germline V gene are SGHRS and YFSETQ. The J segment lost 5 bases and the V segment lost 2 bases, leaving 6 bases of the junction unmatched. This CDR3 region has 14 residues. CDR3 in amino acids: CASSLRGTVETQYF. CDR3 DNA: TGCGCCAGCAGCTTAAGGGGGACAGTGGAGACCCAGTACTTC.

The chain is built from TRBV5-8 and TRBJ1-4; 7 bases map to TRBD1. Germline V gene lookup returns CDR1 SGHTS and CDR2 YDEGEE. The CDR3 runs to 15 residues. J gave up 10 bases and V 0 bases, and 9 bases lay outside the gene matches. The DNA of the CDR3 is TGTGCCAGCAGCTTGGATGGGACAGAACTGGGAAAACTGTTTTTT. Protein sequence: CASSLDGTELGKLFF.

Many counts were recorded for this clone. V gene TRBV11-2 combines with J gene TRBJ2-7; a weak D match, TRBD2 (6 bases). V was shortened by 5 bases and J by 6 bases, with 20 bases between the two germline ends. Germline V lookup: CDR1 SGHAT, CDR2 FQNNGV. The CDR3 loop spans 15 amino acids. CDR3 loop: CASSPPVAVRGEQYF. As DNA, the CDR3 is TGTGCCAGCAGCCCCCCTGTAGCGGTCCGGGGCGAGCAGTACTTC. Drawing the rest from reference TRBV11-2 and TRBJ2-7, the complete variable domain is EAGVAQSPRYKIIEKRQSVAFWCNPISGHATLYWYQQILGQGPKLLIQFQNNGVVDDSQLPKDRFSAERLKGVDSTLKIQPAKLEDSAVYLCASSPPVAVRGEQYFGPGTRLTVT.

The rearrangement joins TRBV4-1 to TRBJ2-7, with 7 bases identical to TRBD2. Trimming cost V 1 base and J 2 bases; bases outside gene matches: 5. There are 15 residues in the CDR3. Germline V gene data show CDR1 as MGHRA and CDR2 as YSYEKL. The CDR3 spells CASSQVGGSTYEQYF. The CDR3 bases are TGCGCCAGCAGCCAAGTGGGCGGGAGCACCTACGAGCAGTACTTC.

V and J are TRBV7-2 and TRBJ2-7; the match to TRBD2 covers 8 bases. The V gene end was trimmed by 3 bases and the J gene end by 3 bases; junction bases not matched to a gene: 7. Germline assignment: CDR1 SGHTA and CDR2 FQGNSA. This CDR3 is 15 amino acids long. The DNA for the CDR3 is TGTGCCAGCAGCTTCTATCTAGCGGGCGGCTACGAGCAGTACTTC. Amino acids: CASSFYLAGGYEQYF. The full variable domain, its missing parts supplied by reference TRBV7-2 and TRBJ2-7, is GAGVSQSPSNKVTEKGKDVELRCDPISGHTALYWYRQSLGQGLEFLIYFQGNSAPDKSGLPSDRFSAERTGGSVSTLTIQRTQQEDSAVYLCASSFYLAGGYEQYFGPGTRLTVT.